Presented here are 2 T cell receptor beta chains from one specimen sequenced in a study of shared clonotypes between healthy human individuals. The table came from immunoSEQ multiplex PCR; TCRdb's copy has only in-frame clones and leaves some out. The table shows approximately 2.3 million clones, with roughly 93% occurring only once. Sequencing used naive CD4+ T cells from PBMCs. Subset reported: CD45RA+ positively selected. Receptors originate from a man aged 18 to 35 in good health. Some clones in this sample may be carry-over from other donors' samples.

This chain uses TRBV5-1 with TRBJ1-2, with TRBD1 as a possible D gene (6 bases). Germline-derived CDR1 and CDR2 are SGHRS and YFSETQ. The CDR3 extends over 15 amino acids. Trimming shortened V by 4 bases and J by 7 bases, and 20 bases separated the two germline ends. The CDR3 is CASSPGQRFMGGYTF. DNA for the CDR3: TGCGCCAGCAGCCCCGGACAGCGCTTTATGGGTGGCTACACCTTC.

The DNA of the CDR3 is TGTGCCAGCTCACCACCACGGCTCACCCTGAACACTGAAGCTTTCTTT. Protein product: CASSPPRLTLNTEAFF. The chain couples TRBV18 to TRBJ1-1; no firm D call. Germline V gene data show CDR1 as KGHSH and CDR2 as LQKENI. The V end was cut by 0 bases, the J end by 0 bases, with 11 bases between. This CDR3 contains 16 residues.